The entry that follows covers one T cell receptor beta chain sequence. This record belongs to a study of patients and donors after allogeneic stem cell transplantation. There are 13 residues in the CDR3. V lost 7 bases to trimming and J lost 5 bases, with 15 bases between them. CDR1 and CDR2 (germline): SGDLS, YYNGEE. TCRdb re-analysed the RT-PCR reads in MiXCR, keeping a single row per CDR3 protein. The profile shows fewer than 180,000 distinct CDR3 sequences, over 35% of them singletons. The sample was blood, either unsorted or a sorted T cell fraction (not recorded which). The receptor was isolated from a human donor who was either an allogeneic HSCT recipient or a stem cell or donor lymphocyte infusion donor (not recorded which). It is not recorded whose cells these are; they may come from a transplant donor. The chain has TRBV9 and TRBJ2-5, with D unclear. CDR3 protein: CASAPNLDETQYF. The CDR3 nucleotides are TGTGCCAGCGCCCCAAATTTGGATGAGACCCAGTACTTC.